Presented here are 2 T cell receptor beta chains from one specimen sequenced in a study of cytomegalovirus exposure and HLA in healthy donors. TCRdb keeps only in-frame clones here, not all; method: immunoSEQ multiplex PCR. The sample lists roughly 130,000 clones, roughly nine tenths occurring once. Sequenced: PBMCs. Every receptor here comes from a man between 18 and 35 years old in good health and CMV-seronegative.

The gene calls are TRBV7-2 and TRBJ2-7; D remains unclear. V lost 0 bases and J lost 2, with 8 bases in between. Germline CDR1 is SGHTA and CDR2 is FQGNSA. The CDR3 length is 14 residues. The chain's CDR3 is CASSLASYPYEQYF. For the CDR3, the DNA is TGTGCCAGCAGCTTAGCGAGTTACCCCTACGAGCAGTACTTC.

The chain employs TRBV5-1 and TRBJ2-7; TRBD1 agrees at 8 bases. V lost 4 bases, J lost 4 bases, and 7 bases stayed unmatched. This CDR3 is built from 14 residues. Germline CDR1 reads SGHRS; CDR2 reads YFSETQ. Here the CDR3 reads CASSIGTGGYEQYF. The DNA for the CDR3 is TGCGCCAGCAGCATAGGGACAGGAGGATACGAGCAGTACTTC.